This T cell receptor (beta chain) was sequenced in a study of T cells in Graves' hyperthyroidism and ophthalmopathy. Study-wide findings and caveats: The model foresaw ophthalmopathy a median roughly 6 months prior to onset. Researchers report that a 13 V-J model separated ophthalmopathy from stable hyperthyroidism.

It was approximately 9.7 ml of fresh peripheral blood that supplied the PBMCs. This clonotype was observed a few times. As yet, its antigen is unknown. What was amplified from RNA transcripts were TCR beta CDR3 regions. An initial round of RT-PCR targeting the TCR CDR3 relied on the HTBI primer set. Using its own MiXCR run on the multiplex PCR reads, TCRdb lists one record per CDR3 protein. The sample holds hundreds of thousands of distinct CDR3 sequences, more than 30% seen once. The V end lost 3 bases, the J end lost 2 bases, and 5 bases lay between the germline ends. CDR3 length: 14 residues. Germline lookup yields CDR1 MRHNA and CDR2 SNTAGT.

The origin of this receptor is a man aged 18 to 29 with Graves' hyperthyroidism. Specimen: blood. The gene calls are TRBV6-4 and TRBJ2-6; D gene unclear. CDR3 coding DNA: TGTGCCAGCAGTGAACACCCTGGGGCCAACGTCCTGACTTTC. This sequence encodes CASSEHPGANVLTF.